The rows below give T cell receptor beta chains drawn from one sample of a study of T cell repertoires in cytomegalovirus infection. These receptors have no identified antigens. One entry per CDR3 protein, called by TCRdb with MiXCR from the reads. This sample has 680,000 or so distinct CDR3 sequences, with roughly a third found just once. The sample here was cultured PBMCs, taken from culture after CMV antigen stimulation. These TCRs come from a human donor in good health (CMV status not recorded). Some clones in this sample may be carry-over from other donors' samples. CDR3s include the opening cysteine and the closing phenylalanine or tryptophan. The D gene is left open where the match is weak. Size is stated for part of the rows, as once, few or many counts, or as a class when the clone is expanded.

NA	NA	TRBV7-2	TRBJ1-4	TGTGCCAGCAGCCGGGGGCGACCTAATGAAAAACTGTTTTTT	CASSRGRPNEKLFF
NA	NA	TRBV7-6	TRBJ2-7	TGTGCCAGCAGCTTAGCGCCCCGGGACAACTACGAGCAGTACTTC	CASSLAPRDNYEQYF
TRBD1	few	TRBV19	TRBJ1-2	TGTGCCAGTAGTATGAGCGGACAGGGGGGCTACTATGGCTACACCTTC	CASSMSGQGGYYGYTF
TRBD2	once	TRBV19	TRBJ2-3	TGTGCCAGTAGCAGCGGGGGGGCGTCGGATACGCAGTATTTT	CASSSGGASDTQYF
TRBD1	NA	TRBV5-6	TRBJ1-4	TGTGCCAGCAGCCCCAACAGGGGGCGCAATGAAAAACTGTTTTTT	CASSPNRGRNEKLFF
NA	NA	TRBV29-1	TRBJ1-3	TGCAGCGTCGCCCCCCGATCGGGTACAACGGACACCATATATTTT	CSVAPRSGTTDTIYF
NA	few	TRBV7-8	TRBJ1-1	TGTGCCAGCAGCCTGACTCGACAGAGGATGAACACTGAAGCTTTCTTT	CASSLTRQRMNTEAFF
TRBD1	many	TRBV7-2	TRBJ1-1	TGTGCCTACCGGACAGGAGGTACTGAAGCTTTCTTT	CAYRTGGTEAFF
TRBD1	NA	TRBV11-2	TRBJ2-5	TGTGCCAGCAGCCGTACAGGGGTGTGGGAGACCCAGTACTTC	CASSRTGVWETQYF
NA	few	TRBV7-6	TRBJ2-1	TGTGCCAGCAGCTCTCCGGCCCGGGGACTTGGTGAGCAGTTCTTC	CASSSPARGLGEQFF
TRBD1	NA	TRBV10-3	TRBJ1-2	TGTGCCATCAGTCCGGGACAGGAAAACTATGGCGGCTACAACTTC	CAISPGQENYGGYNF
NA	NA	TRBV20-1	TRBJ2-7	TGCAGTGCTAGAGATCCCCGAAGGGACCCAAACTACGAGCAGTACTTC	CSARDPRRDPNYEQYF
NA	few	TRBV6-5	TRBJ1-1	TGTGCCAGCACCAACCACAGGGACAATCTGAACACTGAAGCTTTCTTT	CASTNHRDNLNTEAFF
NA	NA	TRBV20-1	TRBJ1-2	TGCAGTGCTAGAGACCCAGAGCGACAAGCTGGCTACACCTTC	CSARDPERQAGYTF
NA	many	TRBV7-8	TRBJ1-4	TGTGCCAGCAGCTTAGCGGTGTCCGGCAGGGGTAATGAAAAACTGTTTTTT	CASSLAVSGRGNEKLFF
NA	few	TRBV7-2	TRBJ2-7	TGTGCCAGCAGCCCATCCCTGGCGGCGTACGAGCAGTACTTC	CASSPSLAAYEQYF
NA	NA	TRBV7-9	TRBJ1-1	TGTGCCAGCAGCTATGGCAGCGGGGCGAGTACTGAAGCTTTCTTT	CASSYGSGASTEAFF
NA	NA	TRBV27	TRBJ1-6	TGTGCCAGCAGTTTACGCCCAGGGAATTCACCCCTCCACTTT	CASSLRPGNSPLHF
TRBD1	NA	TRBV27	TRBJ1-1	TGTGCCAGCAGTCTACGACAGGGGGTAACTGAAGCTTTCTTT	CASSLRQGVTEAFF
TRBD1	few	TRBV19	TRBJ2-7	TGTGCCAGTAGTGACAGGGTATCCTACGAGCAGTACTTC	CASSDRVSYEQYF
TRBD2	few	TRBV4-1	TRBJ2-3	TGCGCCAGCAGCCCCCAACCCGCGGGGGGCACAGATACGCAGTATTTT	CASSPQPAGGTDTQYF
NA	few	TRBV11-2	TRBJ2-3	TGTGCCAGCAGCTTAGAGAGTACTAGCACAGATACGCAGTATTTT	CASSLESTSTDTQYF
NA	NA	TRBV12-3/TRBV12-4	TRBJ2-1	TGTGCCAGCAGCTCCGGTCGAGGTGAGCAGTTCTTC	CASSSGRGEQFF
NA	NA	TRBV2	TRBJ2-2	TGTGCCAGCAGTCTTTCCTTCGGGGAGCTGTTTTTT	CASSLSFGELFF
TRBD2	many	TRBV7-2	TRBJ2-7	TGTGCCAGCAGCTTTGTTCTAGCGGGAGCTGCCTACGAGCAGTACTTC	CASSFVLAGAAYEQYF
TRBD2	few	TRBV7-2	TRBJ2-7	TGTGCCAGCAGCTCCACTGGGGGGGAGGTCTACGAGCAGTACTTC	CASSSTGGEVYEQYF
TRBD1	NA	TRBV20-1	TRBJ1-1	TGCAGTGCTCCCGTTCCAGGGGGTGAAGCTTTCTTT	CSAPVPGGEAFF
TRBD2	few	TRBV7-2	TRBJ2-5	TGTGCCAGCAGCTTATGGCTAGCGGGAGGGCATGAGGGGAAGACCCAGTACTTC	CASSLWLAGGHEGKTQYF
NA	NA	TRBV28	TRBJ2-7	TGTGCCAGCAGCTTTACGTTAGCGGAGCTCTCCTACGAGCAGTACTTC	CASSFTLAELSYEQYF
NA	NA	TRBV12-3/TRBV12-4	TRBJ1-1	TGTGCCAGCCGCCCCTGGGGAGGCACTGAAGCTTTCTTT	CASRPWGGTEAFF
NA	NA	TRBV7-8	TRBJ2-7	TGTGCCAGCAGCCCCCTGGACAGTTTCAGCTACGAGCAGTACTTC	CASSPLDSFSYEQYF
TRBD1	many	TRBV7-2	TRBJ2-7	TGTGCCAGCAGAAAGAACAGGGGGCGCAGGGGCGAGCAGTACTTC	CASRKNRGRRGEQYF
NA	many	TRBV7-2	TRBJ2-1	TGTGCCAGCACCTCAGACTGGACCTACAATGAGCAGTTCTTC	CASTSDWTYNEQFF
NA	few	TRBV7-2	TRBJ2-5	TGTGCCAGCAGCTTAGTTTTGGGGGGTAGTAGTGAGACCCAGTACTTC	CASSLVLGGSSETQYF
NA	few	TRBV6-1	TRBJ2-7	TGTGCCAGCAGCGCTTCCCCAGGGATACTAACCTACGAGCAGTACTTC	CASSASPGILTYEQYF
NA	NA	TRBV12-3/TRBV12-4	TRBJ2-1	TGTGCCAGCGGACTGAATGAGCAGTTCTTC	CASGLNEQFF
NA	few	TRBV19	TRBJ1-5	TGTGCCAGTAGTCGGTGGACTCAGCCCCAGCATTTT	CASSRWTQPQHF
NA	few	TRBV30	TRBJ1-1	TGTGCCGTAACCGGGACAAGAAACACTGAAGCTTTCTTT	CAVTGTRNTEAFF
NA	NA	TRBV7-9	TRBJ2-7	TGTGCCAGCAGCTTCACAGGCGAGCAGTACTTC	CASSFTGEQYF
TRBD2	few	TRBV20-1	TRBJ2-5	TGCAGTGCTTTGACTAGCGGGGACCCCCTCGAGACCCAGTACTTC	CSALTSGDPLETQYF
TRBD2	NA	TRBV20-1	TRBJ2-7	TGCAGTGACAGACTAGCATGCGCCTACGAGCAGTACTTC	CSDRLACAYEQYF
TRBD2	NA	TRBV28	TRBJ2-3	TGTGCCAGCAGTTCAAGGGGGGACTTAGTAGCGGGGATCCCTACGCAGTATTTT	CASSSRGDLVAGIPTQYF
NA	NA	TRBV20-1	TRBJ2-2	TGCAGTGCTAGGAGGGACCTCGCGAACACCGGGGAGCTGTTTTTT	CSARRDLANTGELFF
NA	NA	TRBV28	TRBJ1-2	TGTGCCAGCAGCTTACTGCCGGGACCGGGCTATGGCTACACCTTC	CASSLLPGPGYGYTF
NA	NA	TRBV19	TRBJ1-3	TGTGCCAGTAGTATCAGTTCGGCAGACTCTGGAAACACCATATATTTT	CASSISSADSGNTIYF
TRBD1	few	TRBV27	TRBJ1-5	TGTGCCAGCAGTTTGGCCGGACAGGGGAGCAATCAGCCCCAGCATTTT	CASSLAGQGSNQPQHF
NA	few	TRBV5-6	TRBJ2-1	TGTGCCAGCAGCCCCGACTACTCCTACAATGAGCAGTTCTTC	CASSPDYSYNEQFF
TRBD2	NA	TRBV7-9	TRBJ2-5	TGTGCCAGCAGCTTAATCCTAGCGGGGGGTCGAGAGACCCAGTACTTC	CASSLILAGGRETQYF
TRBD2	NA	TRBV7-6	TRBJ2-1	TGTGCCAGCAGCTCCGGACTAGACTACAATGAGCAGTTCTTC	CASSSGLDYNEQFF
NA	few	TRBV7-2	TRBJ1-6	TGTGCCAGCAGCTTAGCCCGGGTCCATACTCCTGATTCACCCCTCCACTTT	CASSLARVHTPDSPLHF
NA	few	TRBV7-6	TRBJ1-3	TGTGCCAGCAGCCCAGACCCGTACTCTGGAAACACCATATATTTT	CASSPDPYSGNTIYF
NA	NA	TRBV6-1	TRBJ1-1	TGTGCCAGCAGTGAAAGGGGGAGGACAGAGAACACTGAAGCTTTCTTT	CASSERGRTENTEAFF
NA	few	TRBV6-5	TRBJ1-3	TGTGCCAGCAGCCCCACTGGGGGCCGCTCTGGAAACACCATATATTTT	CASSPTGGRSGNTIYF
NA	few	TRBV7-6	TRBJ2-5	TGTGCCAGCAGCTTAATGGTGGGTCAAGAGACCCAGTACTTC	CASSLMVGQETQYF
NA	NA	TRBV6-5	TRBJ1-4	TGTGCCAGCAGTTACCGGTCGGGGGGAAATAATGAAAAACTGTTTTTT	CASSYRSGGNNEKLFF
NA	few	TRBV7-6	TRBJ2-5	TGTGCCAGCAGCCATCCCACCTGGGGACACTTGTTTCACCAAGAGACCCAGTACTTC	CASSHPTWGHLFHQETQYF
TRBD2	NA	TRBV19	TRBJ2-7	TGTGCCAGTAGCCTATCGGGACTAGCGGGGGGCGTACCTCCCTACGAGCAGTACTTC	CASSLSGLAGGVPPYEQYF
NA	many	TRBV7-2	TRBJ1-5	TGTGCCAGCAGCTTAGCCCCAGGAAATCAGCCCCAGCATTTT	CASSLAPGNQPQHF